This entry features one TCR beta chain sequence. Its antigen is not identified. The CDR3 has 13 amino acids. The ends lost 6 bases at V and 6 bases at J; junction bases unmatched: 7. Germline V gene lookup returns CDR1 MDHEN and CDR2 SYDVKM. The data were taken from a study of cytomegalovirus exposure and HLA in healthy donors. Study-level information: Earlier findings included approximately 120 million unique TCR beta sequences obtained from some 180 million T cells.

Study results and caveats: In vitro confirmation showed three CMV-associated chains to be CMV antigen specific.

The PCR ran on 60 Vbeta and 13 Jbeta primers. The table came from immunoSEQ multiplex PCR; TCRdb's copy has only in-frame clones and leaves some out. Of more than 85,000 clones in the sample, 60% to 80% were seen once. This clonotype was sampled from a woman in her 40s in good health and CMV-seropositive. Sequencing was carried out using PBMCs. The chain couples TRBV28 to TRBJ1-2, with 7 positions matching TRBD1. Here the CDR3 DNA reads TGTGCCAGCAGCGACAGGGTGGCGGATGGCTACACCTTC. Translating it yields CASSDRVADGYTF.